This T cell receptor (beta chain) was captured by sequencing in a study of shared clonotypes between healthy human individuals. This clone came up once. The target antigen is unknown. Overall study results and limits: Expectations were that clonotype sharing among donors would be affected by sequencing depth.

The CD4+ fraction was divided into a CD45RA+ naive subset and a CD45RA-negative memory subset. CDR1 is SGHRS, CDR2 YFSETQ, per germline. Trimming took 4 bases from V and 5 from J, leaving 7 bases between them. CDR3 size: 11 residues. Each cell subset's genomic DNA was divided evenly among several immunoSEQ plates. Assay: immunoSEQ multiplex PCR; the TCRdb copy retains only in-frame clones and omits some. The data show 2 million to 2.5 million clones, approximately 94% seen once. The sequence was collected from a young man in good health. Sequencing was done on a sample of naive CD4+ T cells sorted from blood. As to subset: CD45RA+ positively selected. The chain links TRBV5-1 to TRBJ2-7; D is unclear. This CDR3 is CASSPGNEQYF. The CDR3 DNA is TGCGCCAGCAGCCCTGGGAACGAGCAGTACTTC.